Listed here are 14 T cell receptor beta chains from one sample, sequenced in a study of post-analysis software for immune sequencing data. Study outcomes and limitations: Patients carried 4 or 5 TRBV segments more frequently than controls did, and TRBV5-6, TRBV5-1 and TRBV20-1 were among them.

Antigens for these TCRs are unknown. TCR beta cDNA libraries included unique molecular identifiers. TCRdb re-called the PCR reads with MiXCR, one entry per CDR3 protein. Among under 650,000 distinct CDR3 sequences listed, roughly 40% were seen once. Sequencing used blood. These receptors were taken from a girl aged 10-17 years with multiple sclerosis.

CDR3 protein: CASSSGQDTDTQYF. As DNA, the CDR3 is TGCGCCAGCAGCTCGGGGCAGGACACAGATACGCAGTATTTT. The gene calls are TRBV5-1 and TRBJ2-3; D could derive from TRBD1 or TRBD2 (5 bases each). Germline V lookup: CDR1 SGHRS, CDR2 YFSETQ. The CDR3 contains 14 residues. V was clipped by 3 bases and J by 2 bases, with 10 bases between them.

This clonotype was counted between two and nine times. The gene calls are TRBV10-3 and TRBJ2-1; no clear D gene. The germline CDR1 and CDR2 sequences are ENHRY and SYGVKD. This CDR3 contains 12 residues. The V end was cut by 4 bases, the J end by 5 bases, with 6 bases between. Written as DNA, the CDR3 is TGTGCCATCAGTGTTCAAGACAATGAGCAGTTCTTC. This sequence encodes CAISVQDNEQFF.

The genes are TRBV12-3 or TRBV12-4 and TRBJ2-5; 8 bases match TRBD1. The CDR3 spans 14 residues. J gave up 11 bases and V 6 bases, and 14 bases lay outside the gene matches. The CDR3 here is CASSYYRGIGEQYF. As DNA, the CDR3 is TGTGCCAGCAGCTACTACAGGGGGATAGGGGAGCAGTACTTC.

The chain links TRBV20-1 to TRBJ1-1; TRBD1 is a possible D gene (6 bases). The CDR3 sequence is 13 residues long. Trimming pared 6 bases from V and 0 bases from J, leaving 11 bases between. The germline V gene encodes CDR1 DFQATT and CDR2 SNEGSKA (reference sequence). CDR3 protein: CSAGGGMNTEAFF. In DNA, the CDR3 is TGCAGTGCGGGGGGGGGCATGAACACTGAAGCTTTCTTT.

In this sample, this clonotype turned up a few times. This sequence joins TRBV7-2 and TRBJ2-7; D gene unclear. CDR1 is SGHTA, CDR2 FQGNSA, per germline. CDR3 length equals 14 residues. Trimming removed 5 bases from V and 5 bases from J, with 16 bases in between. Here the CDR3 DNA reads TGTGCCAGCAGCGGACGCTTCGTTGGGGACGAGCAGTACTTC. Its translation: CASSGRFVGDEQYF.

V usage is TRBV20-1 and J usage is TRBJ2-3, with 10 positions matching TRBD2. The length of the CDR3 is 15 residues. The germline V gene has CDR1 DFQATT and CDR2 SNEGSKA (reference sequence). V was pared by 6 bases and J by 2 bases, with 8 bases of the junction left unmatched. The CDR3: CSAEGLAEVTDTQYF. The CDR3 region has the DNA TGCAGTGCGGAAGGACTAGCGGAAGTCACAGATACGCAGTATTTT.

The chain joins TRBV3-1 to TRBJ2-1; perhaps TRBD2 as D (7 bases). The ends were cut back, 5 bases at V and 15 bases at J, with 17 bases in the middle. Germline lookup yields CDR1 LGHDT and CDR2 YNNKEL (reference sequence). The CDR3 has 12 residues. CDR3 in amino acids: CASSEGGDHPFF. The CDR3 coding sequence is TGTGCCAGCAGCGAAGGGGGGGACCATCCGTTCTTC.

This sequence joins TRBV2 and TRBJ2-1; 16 positions match TRBD2. The V and J ends lost 7 bases and 1 base, in that order; junction bases with no gene match: 7. CDR1 is SNHLY and CDR2 is FYNNEI in the germline V gene. The CDR3 totals 18 residues. The CDR3 here is CASTAGLAGGRSYNEQFF. CDR3 bases: TGTGCCAGCACCGCGGGACTAGCGGGAGGGAGGTCCTACAATGAGCAGTTCTTC.

This clonotype was observed a few times. The rearrangement links TRBV7-9 to TRBJ1-2; TRBD1 aligns across 11 bases. From germline, CDR1 is SEHNR and CDR2 FQNEAQ (reference sequence). V dropped 1 base and J dropped 7; count of bases not matched to a gene: 5. The CDR3 consists of 15 residues. CDR3: CASSLVGQGAGGYTF. CDR3 DNA: TGTGCCAGCAGCTTAGTAGGACAGGGGGCCGGTGGCTACACCTTC.

Here the CDR3 DNA reads TGTGCCATAACTTCCACAGGAGAGACCGATGAGCAGTTCTTC. Amino acids: CAITSTGETDEQFF. This rearrangement joins TRBV10-3 to TRBJ2-1, with a weak D call TRBD1 (5 bases). V lost 9 bases to trimming and J lost 8 bases, with 20 bases between them. This CDR3 region has 14 residues. Germline V gives CDR1 ENHRY, CDR2 SYGVKD.

The table lists this clonotype with a few counts. The chain carries TRBV10-3 and TRBJ1-5; tentatively, D is TRBD1 (5 bases). The CDR3 consists of 15 residues. V lost 3 bases, J lost 3 bases, and 12 bases lay in between. CDR1 and CDR2 (germline): ENHRY, SYGVKD. The CDR3 protein is CAISEGKGTNQPQHF. CDR3 DNA: TGTGCCATCAGTGAAGGGAAAGGGACCAATCAGCCCCAGCATTTT.

The CDR3: CASSEWDGGNQPQHF. The CDR3 nucleotides are TGTGCCAGCAGTGAATGGGATGGCGGCAATCAGCCCCAGCATTTT. The chain couples TRBV6-1 to TRBJ1-5, with D hard to call. Trimming took 2 bases from V and 2 from J, leaving 10 bases between them. The CDR3 is made up of 15 amino acids. The germline CDR1 and CDR2 sequences are MNHNS and SASEGT.

The gene calls are TRBV5-1 and TRBJ2-1; 7 positions match TRBD2. This CDR3 is 13 amino acids long. Germline V gene lookup returns CDR1 SGHRS and CDR2 YFSETQ. Trimming at V came to 3 bases and at J to 10 bases, leaving 7 bases not matched to a gene. The CDR3 here is CASSWREPVEQFF. DNA for the CDR3: TGCGCCAGCAGCTGGCGGGAGCCCGTGGAGCAGTTCTTC.

This clonotype has more than one count but fewer than ten. The rearrangement links TRBV3-1 to TRBJ2-1, with no clear D. The V and J ends lost 0 bases and 9 bases respectively, with 9 bases between them. The CDR3 extends over 13 amino acids. Germline-derived CDR1 and CDR2 are LGHDT and YNNKEL (reference sequence). CDR3 region: CASSQERGREQFF. The CDR3 DNA reads TGTGCCAGCAGCCAAGAAAGAGGACGTGAGCAGTTCTTC.